This T cell receptor beta chain was recorded in a study of CD8+CD57+ T cells in acquired aplastic anemia. Study-level information: Sorting CD4+ and CD8+ cells gave DNA averaging approximately 3 ug.

V lost 6 bases and J lost 6, with 8 bases in between. This CDR3 has 12 amino acids. The germline V gene has CDR1 MDHEN and CDR2 SYDVKM. Only patients with CD8+CD57+ cell expansion on flow cytometry were chosen for sequencing. It was genomic DNA that served as the template for profiling TCR beta VDJ and CDR3. In TCRdb, the reads were re-called with MiXCR into one record per CDR3 protein. The sample yields 150,000 to 200,000 distinct CDR3 sequences, 45% to 50% seen once. The V gene is TRBV28, the J gene TRBJ2-2; D gene ambiguous. Sequenced sample: sorted CD4+, CD8+, or CD8+CD57+ T cells (not recorded which) from PBMCs. This receptor was obtained from a human donor with aplastic anemia. CDR3 nucleotides: TGTGCCAGCAGCGCAAACGCCGGGGAGCTGTTTTTT. This codes for CASSANAGELFF.